Listed here are 9 T cell receptor beta chains from one sample, sequenced in a study of response to subunit inactivated influenza vaccine (dated by TCRdb to 2016 to 2019). Libraries were prepared through RT-PCR. The instrument was an Illumina HiSeq 2500. TCRdb reanalyzed the raw reads on its own, using fastp at Q25 for trimming and MiXCR for clone calling, and kept in-frame beta chains. All rows with the same CDR3 protein become a single entry with the most common DNA and genes. The sample records around 200,000 distinct CDR3 sequences, about an eighth of which are singletons. The ten largest account for approximately 24% of the sample. Sequenced here: CD8+ T cells sorted from PBMCs, sampled 5 days after vaccination. The receptors here all came from a man aged 45-65 years who received an inactivated influenza vaccine. Donor details come from another sample of the same person, matched by shared clones.

This clonotype showed up many times. An end of the junction does not agree with germline; a read error may underlie this. The chain uses TRBV20-1 and TRBJ2-1; TRBD2 is a possible D gene (6 bases). This CDR3 is 15 amino acids long. CDR1 and CDR2 from the germline V gene are DFQATT and SNEGSKA (reference sequence). The CDR3 spells CSPRGIKRVYNEQFF. DNA of the CDR3: TGCAGTCCTAGAGGGATAAAGCGGGTCTACAATGAGCAGTTCTTC.

This clonotype was counted only a few times. The CDR3 sequence: CASALRAGVETQYF. The CDR3 DNA reads as TGTGCCAGCGCCCTACGAGCGGGGGTGGAGACCCAGTACTTC. This chain uses TRBV7-9 with TRBJ2-5, with 8 positions matching TRBD2. Germline CDR1 is SEHNR and CDR2 is FQNEAQ (reference sequence). The J segment lost 5 bases and the V segment lost 8 bases, leaving 10 bases of the junction unmatched. The CDR3 spans 14 residues. The whole variable domain, remainder taken from reference TRBV7-9 and TRBJ2-5, is DTGVSQNPRHKITKRGQNVTFRCDPISEHNRLYWYRQTLGQGPEFLTYFQNEAQLEKSRLLSDRFSAERPKGSFSTLEIQRTEQGDSAMYLCASALRAGVETQYFGPGTRLLVL.

The chain joins TRBV20-1 to TRBJ1-1, with D maybe TRBD1 (5 bases). This CDR3 spans 15 amino acids. Trimming shortened V by 1 base and J by 1 base, and 13 bases separated the two germline ends. Germline CDR1 and CDR2: DFQATT and SNEGSKA (reference sequence). The CDR3 region is CSARVGGVRNTEAFF. The CDR3 DNA reads TGCAGTGCTAGAGTGGGAGGGGTTCGGAACACTGAAGCTTTCTTT.

The chain is built from TRBV6-2 or TRBV6-3 and TRBJ1-5; 7 positions match TRBD1. The junction had 3 bases not matched to a gene; V was cut back by 4 bases and J by 3 bases. The CDR3 contains 14 residues. Looked up from germline, CDR1 is MNHEY and CDR2 is SVGEGT. CDR3 bases: TGTGCCAGCAGTTGGGACAGTGCCAATCAGCCCCAGCATTTT. It codes for CASSWDSANQPQHF.

This clonotype was counted many times. This chain joins TRBV7-9 and TRBJ2-7; TRBD2 matches 7 bases. Germline trimming cut 0 bases from V and 7 bases from J; bases unmatched to any gene: 3. This CDR3 has 13 residues. The germline V gene has CDR1 SEHNR and CDR2 FQNEAQ (reference sequence). The CDR3 DNA is TGTGCCAGCAGCTTAGCGGGAGGGGATGAGCAGTACTTC. Residues: CASSLAGGDEQYF.

This clonotype was observed a handful of times. The J gene is TRBJ2-7, the V gene TRBV7-2; TRBD2 is a possible D gene (5 bases). Trimming pared 3 bases from V and 4 bases from J, leaving 16 bases between. The CDR3 totals 15 residues. Germline assignment: CDR1 SGHTA and CDR2 FQGNSA. The CDR3 spells CASSFISDGQYEQYF. The CDR3 bases are TGTGCCAGCAGCTTTATTAGCGACGGTCAGTACGAGCAGTACTTC.

In its sample, this clonotype was seen a few times. The chain links TRBV3-1 to TRBJ1-1; D remains unclear. Germline V lookup: CDR1 LGHDT, CDR2 YNNKEL (reference sequence). There are 13 residues in the CDR3. Deletions cut 3 bases from V and 3 bases from J, with 8 bases between. The CDR3, as DNA: TGTGCCAGCAGCCAGTGGGAAGACACTGAAGCTTTCTTT. Translating it yields CASSQWEDTEAFF.

J is TRBJ2-3 and V is TRBV2; 8 nucleotides line up with TRBD2. This CDR3 has 15 amino acids. In germline, CDR1 is SNHLY, CDR2 FYNNEI. V lost 9 bases to trimming and J lost 2 bases; unmatched junction nucleotides: 10. Written as DNA, the CDR3 is TGTGCCAGGATGGAGCGGGGGCCTAACACAGATACGCAGTATTTT. Translated, it gives CARMERGPNTDTQYF.

This clonotype was seen only a few times. The chain recombines TRBV28 with TRBJ2-1, with 8 bases matching TRBD1. V was clipped by 2 bases and J by 2 bases; unmatched bases: 5. The CDR3 is 16 amino acids. Looked up from germline, CDR1 is MDHEN and CDR2 is SYDVKM. The CDR3 reads CASSLVLQGAYNEQFF. CDR3 DNA sequence: TGTGCCAGCAGTTTAGTGTTACAGGGGGCCTACAATGAGCAGTTCTTC.